This TCR delta chain originates from a study of gamma-delta T cells after stem cell transplantation. TCRdb applied CATT to the RT-PCR reads for clone calling. The sample carries approximately 2,200 delta-chain clones, less than 8% recorded once. The CDR3 is made up of 18 amino acids. CDR1 GEAIGNYY and CDR2 EKD come from the germline V gene. Comments on this clone: This sequence may be a read error, since a much larger clone differs from it by one base.

Sequencing was performed on gamma-delta T cells. The clonotype was recovered from a human donor. It is not recorded whose cells these are; they may come from a transplant donor. V and J are TRDV2 and TRDJ3, with a tentative D call TRDD3 (6 bases). CDR3: CACDSTGSSSWGTRQMFF. CDR3 coding DNA: TGTGCCTGTGACAGTACTGGATCCAGCTCCTGGGGCACCCGACAGATGTTTTTC.